One sample yielded the 31 T cell receptor beta chains listed below, sequenced in a study of cytomegalovirus exposure and HLA in healthy donors. The PCR had 60 Vbeta and 13 Jbeta primers. The data were produced by immunoSEQ multiplex PCR, yet TCRdb's version contains in-frame clones alone and is incomplete. The sample comprises some 170,000 clones, around 79% of which are singletons, and roughly 1.9% rests with the top ten. The sequenced sample was PBMCs. All receptors derive from a man in his forties in good health and CMV-seronegative.

The J gene is TRBJ2-7, the V gene TRBV30; TRBD1 agrees at 7 bases. Germline-derived CDR1 and CDR2 are GTSNPN and SVGIG (reference sequence). The CDR3 consists of 14 residues. With 1 base clipped from V and 4 bases from J, the junction kept 7 bases outside the gene matches. The chain's CDR3 is CAWSGGGFGYEQYF. In DNA, the CDR3 is TGTGCCTGGAGTGGAGGGGGCTTCGGGTACGAGCAGTACTTC. The entire variable domain, with the rest obtained from reference TRBV30 and TRBJ2-7, is as follows: SQTIHQWPATLVQPVGSPLSLECTVEGTSNPNLYWYRQAAGRGLQLLFYSVGIGQISSEVPQNLSASRPQDRQFILSSKKLLLSDSGFYLCAWSGGGFGYEQYFGPGTRLTVT.

This clone has just a few counts. The V call is TRBV5-1, the J call TRBJ2-1; D call uncertain. This CDR3 has 15 amino acids. Looked up from germline, CDR1 is SGHRS and CDR2 is YFSETQ. The V and J ends lost 0 bases and 8 bases respectively, with 15 bases between them. The CDR3 DNA sequence: TGCGCCAGCAGCTTGGGCACCCTCGAGGTTGATGAGCAGTTCTTC. This sequence encodes CASSLGTLEVDEQFF. Full variable domain (missing parts from reference TRBV5-1 and TRBJ2-1): KAGVTQTPRYLIKTRGQQVTLSCSPISGHRSVSWYQQTPGQGLQFLFEYFSETQRNKGNFPGRFSGRQFSNSRSEMNVSTLELGDSALYLCASSLGTLEVDEQFFGPGTRLTVL.

As DNA, the CDR3 is TGTGCCAGCAGTAGTGGGGCAGTTAGCAATCAGCCCCAGCATTTT. This translates into CASSSGAVSNQPQHF. The chain carries TRBV2 and TRBJ1-5; D might be TRBD1 (5 bases). V lost 5 bases and J 0 bases, leaving 11 bases between the germline ends. CDR3 length equals 15 residues. The germline gives CDR1 SNHLY, CDR2 FYNNEI.

The genes are TRBV28 and TRBJ2-3; D is possibly TRBD2 (5 bases). The V end lost 7 bases, the J end lost 2 bases, and 13 bases lay between the germline ends. The germline V gene encodes CDR1 MDHEN and CDR2 SYDVKM. The CDR3 runs 14 residues. The CDR3 DNA sequence: TGTGCCAGCACCAAGGGCGGGTACACAGATACGCAGTATTTT. It specifies CASTKGGYTDTQYF.

The CDR3 sequence: CASWGQAPYEQYF. The CDR3 DNA reads TGTGCCAGCTGGGGACAGGCCCCCTACGAGCAGTACTTC. This rearrangement joins TRBV28 to TRBJ2-7; TRBD1 matches 8 bases. There are 13 residues in the CDR3. Germline CDR1 and CDR2: MDHEN and SYDVKM. The V and J ends lost 8 bases and 2 bases, in that order; junction bases with no gene match: 5.

This clone was detected only a few times. The V gene is TRBV7-2, the J gene TRBJ2-1; 11 bases are shared with TRBD2. The CDR3 contains 16 residues. The junction had 7 bases not matched to a gene; V was cut back by 5 bases and J by 4 bases. Per the germline V gene, CDR1 is SGHTA and CDR2 is FQGNSA. CDR3 protein: CASSRMGTSGYNEQFF. In DNA form, the CDR3 reads TGTGCCAGCAGCAGGATGGGGACTAGCGGATACAATGAGCAGTTCTTC.

The genes are TRBV28 and TRBJ1-2; D is ambiguous. Between the trimmed V and J ends, which lost 5 bases and 6 bases, there was a span of 10 bases. Germline CDR1 reads MDHEN; CDR2 reads SYDVKM. The CDR3 is 12 residues long. In DNA form, the CDR3 reads TGTGCCAGCAGTCTCAGGTATAATGGCTACACCTTC. It is translated as CASSLRYNGYTF.

This clone was counted once. The V gene is TRBV7-6, the J gene TRBJ2-1; 12 nucleotides agree with TRBD2. The germline V gene has CDR1 SGHVS and CDR2 FNYEAQ. The CDR3 has 15 residues. V lost 5 bases and J lost 9; bases outside the gene matches: 8. The CDR3 region is CASSRLAGGPGEQFF. The CDR3 region has the DNA TGTGCCAGCAGCCGCCTAGCGGGAGGGCCTGGTGAGCAGTTCTTC.

This chain links TRBV5-4 with TRBJ1-5; perhaps TRBD1 as D (5 bases). Trimming left V 0 bases short and J 0 bases short, with 13 bases between. In germline, CDR1 is SGHNT, CDR2 YYREEE (reference sequence). The CDR3 length is 17 residues. CDR3 coding DNA: TGTGCCAGCAGCTTGGCCTCTGCACAGGATAGCAATCAGCCCCAGCATTTT. It encodes CASSLASAQDSNQPQHF.

The V gene is TRBV7-9, the J gene TRBJ1-3, with TRBD1 matching over 7 bases. The V segment lost 6 bases and the J segment 2 bases; nucleotides outside the gene matches: 7. The CDR3 is 15 amino acids. Germline CDR1 reads SEHNR; CDR2 reads FQNEAQ (reference sequence). The CDR3 nucleotides are TGTGCCAGCAGACTACAGGGGAGAACTGGAAACACCATATATTTT. It specifies CASRLQGRTGNTIYF.

This clone is a singleton in its sample. CDR3 sequence (DNA): TGTGCCAGCAGTTTAACCCCACAGGGCCAGGCGAATGAGCAGTTCTTC. Its translation is CASSLTPQGQANEQFF. This rearrangement joins TRBV27 to TRBJ2-1; maybe TRBD1 (6 bases). V gave up 2 bases and J gave up 7 bases, with 18 bases separating them. This CDR3 contains 16 residues. From germline, CDR1 is MNHEY and CDR2 SMNVEV (reference sequence).

This chain connects TRBV6-5 to TRBJ2-5, with D possibly TRBD2 on 6 matching bases. There are 14 residues in the CDR3. Germline CDR1 reads MNHEY; CDR2 reads SVGAGI. The ends were cut back, 2 bases at V and 4 bases at J, with 11 bases in the middle. CDR3 region: CASSYGGFAETQYF. CDR3 nucleotide sequence: TGTGCCAGCAGTTACGGAGGGTTCGCAGAGACCCAGTACTTC.

The chain employs TRBV28 and TRBJ2-7, with 13 bases lining up with TRBD2. V lost 4 bases to trimming and J lost 4 bases; unmatched junction nucleotides: 4. The CDR3 consists of 15 residues. In germline, CDR1 is MDHEN, CDR2 SYDVKM. The CDR3 reads CASSYGTSGAYEQYF. CDR3 nucleotides: TGTGCCAGCAGTTATGGGACTAGCGGGGCTTACGAGCAGTACTTC. The full variable domain, its missing parts supplied by reference TRBV28 and TRBJ2-7, is DVKVTQSSRYLVKRTGEKVFLECVQDMDHENMFWYRQDPGLGLRLIYFSYDVKMKEKGDIPEGYSVSREKKERFSLILESASTNQTSMYLCASSYGTSGAYEQYFGPGTRLTVT.

V usage is TRBV25-1 and J usage is TRBJ2-7; D is unresolved. Germline V gene data show CDR1 as MGHDK and CDR2 as SYGVNS. The CDR3 length is 12 residues. The V end lost 2 bases, the J end lost 5 bases, and 7 bases lay between the germline ends. For the CDR3, the DNA is TGTGCCAGCAGTGAAACCTCAGACGAGCAGTACTTC. This sequence encodes CASSETSDEQYF.

The J gene is TRBJ1-3, the V gene TRBV6-5; D call uncertain. Germline CDR1 is MNHEY and CDR2 is SVGAGI. Deletions cut 10 bases from V and 0 bases from J, with 10 bases between. The length of the CDR3 is 13 residues. The CDR3: CATLRYSGNTIYF. Written as DNA, the CDR3 is TGTGCCACCCTCAGATACTCTGGAAACACCATATATTTT.

The chain couples TRBV4-1 to TRBJ2-1; 14 nucleotides agree with TRBD2. This CDR3 region has 17 residues. The V and J ends lost 3 bases and 2 bases, in that order; junction bases with no gene match: 3. Germline V CDR1 and CDR2: MGHRA, YSYEKL. The CDR3 coding sequence is TGCGCCAGCAGCCAGGGGGGACTAGCGGGGGCCTACAATGAGCAGTTCTTC. The encoded protein is CASSQGGLAGAYNEQFF.

The CDR3 region is CASTPLGGSNSPLHF. The CDR3 region has the DNA TGTGCCAGCACCCCCCTCGGGGGATCAAATTCACCCCTCCACTTT. The chain couples TRBV6-5 to TRBJ1-6; TRBD1 is a possible D gene (5 bases). This CDR3 has 15 amino acids. Trimming removed 7 bases at V and 7 bases at J, with 17 bases between. CDR1 is MNHEY, CDR2 SVGAGI, per germline.

This clone was counted a single time. The chain is built from TRBV27 and TRBJ2-1; D ambiguous. CDR3 size: 13 residues. Germline assignment: CDR1 MNHEY and CDR2 SMNVEV (reference sequence). Trimming cost V 6 bases and J 0 bases, with 6 bases left between them. The CDR3 sequence is CASSVFSYNEQFF. The CDR3 bases are TGTGCCAGCAGCGTGTTCTCCTACAATGAGCAGTTCTTC.

This clone has only a few counts. This rearrangement joins TRBV10-3 to TRBJ2-5; 11 bases map to TRBD2. The CDR3 sequence is 15 residues long. With 0 bases clipped from V and 3 bases from J, the junction kept 0 bases outside the gene matches. Per germline, CDR1 ENHRY and CDR2 SYGVKD. The CDR3 nucleotides are TGTGCCATCAGTGAGTCTAGCGGGGGGGAAGAGACCCAGTACTTC. Protein: CAISESSGGEETQYF.

The chain carries TRBV9 and TRBJ2-1; a weak D match, TRBD2 (5 bases). The V end lost 0 bases, the J end lost 8 bases, and 15 bases lay between the germline ends. The CDR3 has 15 amino acids. Germline CDR1 and CDR2: SGDLS and YYNGEE. CDR3 sequence (DNA): TGTGCCAGCAGCGTAGGGGCGGGTCCCTCGGATGAGCAGTTCTTC. It specifies CASSVGAGPSDEQFF.

In nucleotides, the CDR3 is TGTGCCAGCAGCTCCGAGATGAACAGGGTAGAGACCCAGTACTTC. The encoded protein is CASSSEMNRVETQYF. The V call is TRBV7-6, the J call TRBJ2-5, with D possibly TRBD1 on 6 matching bases. CDR1 and CDR2 from the germline V gene are SGHVS and FNYEAQ. Trimming took off 4 bases at V and 4 bases at J, with 16 bases between the two ends. The length of the CDR3 is 15 residues.

In this sample, this clone turned up a few times. This rearrangement joins TRBV7-6 to TRBJ1-5; 9 bases match TRBD1. CDR3 length: 15 amino acids. CDR1 is SGHVS, CDR2 FNYEAQ, per germline. With 5 bases clipped from V and 4 bases from J, the junction kept 6 bases outside the gene matches. CDR3 sequence: CASSQGQGFNQPQHF. The CDR3 DNA is TGTGCCAGCAGCCAGGGACAGGGTTTTAATCAGCCCCAGCATTTT.

This clone was seen a few times. The V gene is TRBV7-9, the J gene TRBJ2-3; 7 bases agree with TRBD2. Germline V gene sequence: CDR1 SEHNR, CDR2 FQNEAQ (reference sequence). Trimming removed 5 bases from V and 3 bases from J; junction bases left unmatched: 11. The CDR3 is 16 residues long. The DNA of the CDR3 is TGTGCCAGCAGCCCCAGCCAGCGGGATGGGACAGATACGCAGTATTTT. It translates to CASSPSQRDGTDTQYF.

The chain is built from TRBV18 and TRBJ2-7, with D perhaps TRBD2 (6 bases). Trimming stripped 3 bases from V and 3 bases from J, with 9 bases between. Per the germline V gene, CDR1 is KGHSH and CDR2 is LQKENI. The CDR3 is 13 residues long. The CDR3 loop reads CASSPGLSYEQYF. The CDR3 coding sequence is TGTGCCAGCTCACCGGGACTGAGCTACGAGCAGTACTTC.

The rearrangement joins TRBV23-1 to TRBJ2-7, with TRBD1 matching 8 bases. TRBV23-1 is annotated as an ORF whose role is uncertain. V lost 3 bases and J lost 0; bases outside the gene matches: 10. This CDR3 has 17 amino acids. The CDR3 sequence is CASSHSGQGEYSYEQYF. In DNA form, the CDR3 reads TGCGCCAGCAGTCATTCCGGACAGGGCGAGTACTCCTACGAGCAGTACTTC.

The chain joins TRBV27 to TRBJ2-5; D ambiguous. The DNA matches TRBJ2-7 better at its end, which makes the J call doubtful. This CDR3 is built from 13 residues. The V gene's germline CDR1 is MNHEY and CDR2 SMNVEV (reference sequence). The CDR3: CASAPSGAYEQYF. The CDR3 coding sequence is TGTGCCAGTGCCCCCAGTGGGGCCTACGAGCAGTACTTC.

V usage is TRBV5-1 and J usage is TRBJ2-1; the match to TRBD2 covers 10 bases. CDR1 SGHRS and CDR2 YFSETQ come from the germline V gene. The length of the CDR3 is 17 residues. The V and J ends lost 2 bases and 0 bases, in that order; junction bases with no gene match: 5. CDR3: CASSFPPSGSSYNEQFF. The CDR3 DNA reads TGCGCCAGCAGCTTTCCCCCTAGCGGGAGCTCCTACAATGAGCAGTTCTTC.

The chain employs TRBV4-2 and TRBJ2-5, with D unresolved. Germline V gene data show CDR1 as LGHNA and CDR2 as YNFKEQ. The CDR3 length is 15 residues. The germline V and J ends were trimmed by 0 bases and 2 bases, with 10 bases remaining between them. The CDR3 nucleotides read TGTGCCAGCAGCCAAGATTTCGGTGCACAAGAGACCCAGTACTTC. Translation gives CASSQDFGAQETQYF.

With regard to this clone: An end of the junction does not agree with germline; a read error may underlie this. In the same sample, other DNA sequences code for this CDR3. The chain has TRBV28 and TRBJ1-2; no reliable D call. Germline lookup yields CDR1 MDHEN and CDR2 SYDVKM. The CDR3 runs 14 residues. The CDR3 here is CASSVSNSIYGYTF. The CDR3 DNA sequence: TGTGCTAGCAGTGTATCGAACAGTATTTATGGCTACACCTTC.

The chain couples TRBV6-4 to TRBJ2-1, with TRBD2 matching over 11 bases. Germline trimming cut 3 bases from V and 7 bases from J; bases unmatched to any gene: 8. CDR3 length equals 16 residues. The germline gives CDR1 MRHNA, CDR2 SNTAGT. The DNA of the CDR3 is TGTGCCAGCAGTGAATTAGCGGGAGGGATCAGTAATGAGCAGTTCTTC. Residues: CASSELAGGISNEQFF.

J is TRBJ2-2 and V is TRBV28; 12 bases agree with TRBD2. The CDR3 length is 16 residues. The J segment lost 6 bases and the V segment lost 8 bases, leaving 10 bases of the junction unmatched. CDR1 is MDHEN, CDR2 SYDVKM, per germline. CDR3 nucleotide sequence: TGTGCCAGCGGCTCCGGACTAGCGGGGTATTCCGGGGAGCTGTTTTTT. It translates to CASGSGLAGYSGELFF.